This TCR beta chain was identified in a study of cytomegalovirus exposure and HLA in healthy donors. 60 Vbeta and 13 Jbeta primers were used in PCR. Sequencing used immunoSEQ multiplex PCR; TCRdb keeps in-frame clones, though not all of them. The table includes 90,000 to 130,000 clones, over 65% detected once. The V gene lost 4 bases and the J gene lost 3 bases, with 24 bases spanning the gap. Germline V gene sequence: CDR1 MGHRA, CDR2 YSYEKL. This CDR3 has 18 residues. The receptor's source is a woman under 40 in good health and CMV-seronegative. The chain carries TRBV4-1 and TRBJ1-2; D is perhaps TRBD1 (5 bases). Sequenced material: PBMCs. DNA for the CDR3: TGCGCCAGCAGCCCCCCAAACGGCCAGGGTCGTTCGTACTATGGCTACACCTTC. It codes for CASSPPNGQGRSYYGYTF.